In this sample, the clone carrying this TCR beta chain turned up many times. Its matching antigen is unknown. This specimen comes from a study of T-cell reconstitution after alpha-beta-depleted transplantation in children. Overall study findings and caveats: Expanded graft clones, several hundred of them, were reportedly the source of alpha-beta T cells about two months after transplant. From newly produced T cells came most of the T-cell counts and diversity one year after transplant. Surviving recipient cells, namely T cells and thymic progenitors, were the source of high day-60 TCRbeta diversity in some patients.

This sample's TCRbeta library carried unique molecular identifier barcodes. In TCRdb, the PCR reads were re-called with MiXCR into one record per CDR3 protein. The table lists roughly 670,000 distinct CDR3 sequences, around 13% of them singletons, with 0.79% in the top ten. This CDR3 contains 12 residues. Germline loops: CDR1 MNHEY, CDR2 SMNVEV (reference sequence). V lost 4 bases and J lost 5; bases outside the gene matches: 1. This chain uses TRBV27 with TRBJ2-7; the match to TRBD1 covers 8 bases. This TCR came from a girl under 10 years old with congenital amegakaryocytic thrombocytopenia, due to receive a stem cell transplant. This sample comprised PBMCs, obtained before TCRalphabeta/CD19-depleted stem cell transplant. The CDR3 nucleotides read TGTGCCAGCAGTTCACAGGGGGACGAGCAGTACTTC. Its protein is CASSSQGDEQYF.